These 21 T cell receptor beta chains originate from one sample sequenced in a study of shared clonotypes between healthy human individuals. CD45RO negativity and positive selection for CCR7 defined naive CD8 cells, a population that excluded terminally differentiated effector memory CD45RA+ cells. Using immunoSEQ multiplex PCR, the repertoire was profiled, and TCRdb retains in-frame clones only, with some absent. This sample carries about 2.1 million clones, roughly 93% of them seen once, and the ten largest clones take approximately 1.6%. Sequencing was carried out using naive CD8+ T cells from PBMCs. These receptors were taken from a man in his late teens or twenties in good health. Some clones in this sample may be carry-over from other donors' samples.

The table lists this clone with a few counts. The genes are TRBV28 and TRBJ1-5, with unresolved D. CDR1 and CDR2 from the germline V gene are MDHEN and SYDVKM. The V gene lost 5 bases and the J gene lost 3 bases, with 17 bases spanning the gap. The CDR3 contains 16 residues. In DNA form, the CDR3 reads TGTGCCAGCAGTCTGAGGACTCAATCCCTCAATCAGCCCCAGCATTTT. Its protein product is CASSLRTQSLNQPQHF.

The V gene is TRBV19, the J gene TRBJ2-1; 14 bases are shared with TRBD2. The J segment lost 9 bases and the V segment lost 6 bases, leaving 7 bases of the junction unmatched. The V gene's germline CDR1 is LNHDA and CDR2 SQIVND (reference sequence). The CDR3 runs to 15 residues. CDR3 DNA: TGTGCCAGTAGAAACTTGGGACTAGCGGGAGCTGAGCAGTTCTTC. Translating it yields CASRNLGLAGAEQFF.

Turning to this clone: The same CDR3 can be traced to other DNA sequences in this sample. The V gene is TRBV7-8, the J gene TRBJ1-2, with D tentatively TRBD1 (5 bases). Germline V gene lookup returns CDR1 SGHVS and CDR2 FQNEAQ. CDR3 length: 12 amino acids. The V gene lost 4 bases and the J gene lost 4 bases, with 7 bases spanning the gap. As DNA, the CDR3 is TGTGCCAGCAGCTCCGGGGGCTATGGCTACACCTTC. Protein: CASSSGGYGYTF.

The rearrangement links TRBV29-1 to TRBJ2-7; D may be TRBD2 (6 bases). Trimming removed 4 bases at V and 0 bases at J, with 16 bases between. The CDR3 contains 15 residues. Germline loops: CDR1 SQVTM, CDR2 ANQGSEA. The CDR3 region is CSVAAGRGYSYEQYF. The CDR3 nucleotides are TGCAGCGTTGCAGCTGGGCGGGGTTACTCCTACGAGCAGTACTTC.

A word on this clone: At the DNA level, this CDR3 is encoded by other sequences in the same sample as well. The genes are TRBV28 and TRBJ2-1, with a tentative D call TRBD2 (6 bases). V lost 6 bases and J 4 bases, leaving 10 bases between the germline ends. Per germline, CDR1 MDHEN and CDR2 SYDVKM. The CDR3 is 13 residues long. CDR3 amino acids: CASSPGLYNEQFF. CDR3 nucleotide sequence: TGTGCCAGCAGCCCGGGACTGTACAATGAGCAGTTCTTC.

This clone was detected only once. This chain's CDR3 is CASSYTGGADTQYF. The CDR3 DNA reads TGTGCCAGCAGTTACACAGGGGGCGCAGATACGCAGTATTTT. This chain joins TRBV28 and TRBJ2-3; TRBD1 matches at 9 bases. Germline trimming cut 4 bases from V and 4 bases from J; bases unmatched to any gene: 3. The CDR3 is 14 residues long. Germline V CDR1 and CDR2: MDHEN, SYDVKM.

The chain employs TRBV6-6 and TRBJ2-1; 9 bases fit TRBD1. This CDR3 contains 15 residues. The V gene end was trimmed by 4 bases and the J gene end by 5 bases; junction bases not matched to a gene: 6. Per the germline V gene, CDR1 is MNHNY and CDR2 is SVGAGI (reference sequence). CDR3 region: CASSFDRGSNNEQFF. CDR3 sequence (DNA): TGTGCCAGCAGTTTTGACAGGGGGAGTAACAATGAGCAGTTCTTC.

V usage is TRBV6-6 and J usage is TRBJ2-3; 10 bases agree with TRBD2. CDR3 length: 16 residues. Germline V gene lookup returns CDR1 MNHNY and CDR2 SVGAGI (reference sequence). After removal of 6 bases from V and 5 bases from J, the junction contained 11 bases not matched to a gene. CDR3 in DNA: TGTGCCAGCAGGGTAGCGGGAGGTCCACGGGGAGATACGCAGTATTTT. This encodes CASRVAGGPRGDTQYF.

V is TRBV5-6 and J is TRBJ1-5, with a weak D call TRBD1 (6 bases). V dropped 2 bases and J dropped 3 bases, with 9 bases sitting between them. CDR3 length equals 14 residues. Germline V lookup: CDR1 SGHDT, CDR2 YYEEEE. The CDR3 reads CASSLQGYNQPQHF. The CDR3 coding sequence is TGTGCCAGCAGCTTACAGGGTTACAATCAGCCCCAGCATTTT.

The rearrangement links TRBV9 to TRBJ2-2; 15 bases are shared with TRBD2. This CDR3 has 15 amino acids. Germline lookup yields CDR1 SGDLS and CDR2 YYNGEE. V trimming: 3 bases; J trimming: 6 bases; junction bases outside the gene matches: 0. The CDR3 nucleotides read TGTGCCAGCAGCGGGACTAGCGGGAGGGCCGGGGAGCTGTTTTTT. This sequence encodes CASSGTSGRAGELFF. Drawing the rest from reference TRBV9 and TRBJ2-2, the complete variable domain is DSGVTQTPKHLITATGQRVTLRCSPRSGDLSVYWYQQSLDQGLQFLIQYYNGEERAKGNILERFSAQQFPDLHSELNLSSLELGDSALYFCASSGTSGRAGELFFGEGSRLTVL.

V and J are TRBV5-5 and TRBJ2-5; TRBD1 matches 9 bases. Germline values: CDR1 SGHKS, CDR2 YYEKEE (reference sequence). The V gene end was trimmed by 2 bases and the J gene end by 2 bases; junction bases not matched to a gene: 4. The CDR3 is made up of 15 amino acids. The CDR3 protein is CASSLPGQGQETQYF. DNA of the CDR3: TGTGCCAGCAGCTTACCGGGACAGGGACAAGAGACCCAGTACTTC. The whole variable domain, remainder taken from reference TRBV5-5 and TRBJ2-5, is DAGVTQSPTHLIKTRGQQVTLRCSPISGHKSVSWYQQVLGQGPQFIFQYYEKEERGRGNFPDRFSARQFPNYSSELNVNALLLGDSALYLCASSLPGQGQETQYFGPGTRLLVL.

The V call is TRBV20-1, the J call TRBJ1-1; D is unresolved. Germline CDR1 reads DFQATT; CDR2 reads SNEGSKA (reference sequence). The ends were cut back, 7 bases at V and 0 bases at J, with 6 bases in the middle. This CDR3 spans 11 amino acids. As DNA, the CDR3 is TGCAGTGAGGATCTGAACACTGAAGCTTTCTTT. Its translation is CSEDLNTEAFF.

The chain couples TRBV25-1 to TRBJ2-7; 7 bases fit TRBD2. This CDR3 has 15 amino acids. CDR1 is MGHDK, CDR2 SYGVNS, per germline. The J segment lost 0 bases and the V segment lost 5 bases, leaving 7 bases of the junction unmatched. Written as DNA, the CDR3 is TGTGCCAGCAGTCCTTACAGCGGGAACTCCTACGAGCAGTACTTC. Translation gives CASSPYSGNSYEQYF.

This chain links TRBV13 with TRBJ2-7; TRBD2 might be the D (6 bases). The germline V gene encodes CDR1 PRHDT and CDR2 FYEKMQ (reference sequence). CDR3 length equals 15 residues. The germline V and J ends were trimmed by 1 base and 5 bases, with 15 bases remaining between them. CDR3 nucleotide sequence: TGTGCCAGCAGCTTAGAGGGCGCTAGCGTCCACGAGCAGTACTTC. Its translation is CASSLEGASVHEQYF.

This chain connects TRBV27 to TRBJ2-2, with D maybe TRBD2 (6 bases). There are 17 residues in the CDR3. Germline values: CDR1 MNHEY, CDR2 SMNVEV (reference sequence). V dropped 5 bases and J dropped 1 base, with 17 bases sitting between them. This CDR3 is CASSPYRLERNTGELFF. CDR3 sequence (DNA): TGTGCCAGCAGTCCCTATCGACTAGAACGGAACACCGGGGAGCTGTTTTTT.

There are a few counts of this clone. The rearrangement uses TRBV27 and TRBJ1-1, with 8 bases lining up with TRBD1. Trimming cost V 4 bases and J 4 bases; bases outside gene matches: 5. Germline CDR1 MNHEY, CDR2 SMNVEV (reference sequence). The CDR3 loop spans 14 amino acids. CDR3 loop: CASSWGTGSTEAFF. The CDR3 DNA follows: TGTGCCAGCAGTTGGGGGACAGGTAGCACTGAAGCTTTCTTT.

V usage is TRBV5-4 and J usage is TRBJ1-1; D remains unclear. CDR3 size: 17 residues. Per germline, CDR1 SGHNT and CDR2 YYREEE (reference sequence). The V and J ends lost 4 bases and 0 bases respectively, with 19 bases between them. The CDR3 is CASSVYSSPVMNTEAFF. CDR3 nucleotide sequence: TGTGCCAGCAGCGTTTACAGTTCCCCCGTCATGAACACTGAAGCTTTCTTT.

The chain recombines TRBV29-1 with TRBJ2-7; D unclear. Trimming stripped 3 bases from V and 0 bases from J, with 9 bases between. Germline assignment: CDR1 SQVTM and CDR2 ANQGSEA. The CDR3 consists of 13 residues. The CDR3 protein is CSVELPYSYEQYF. For the CDR3, the DNA is TGCAGCGTTGAGTTGCCATACTCCTACGAGCAGTACTTC.

The chain is built from TRBV4-3 and TRBJ2-1; 10 bases are a match to TRBD2. V shed 3 bases and J 7 bases; nucleotides not matched to a gene: 9. The CDR3 is 16 residues long. Germline lookup yields CDR1 LGHNA and CDR2 YSLEER. The CDR3 reads CASSHPTSGALNEQFF. The CDR3 DNA reads TGCGCCAGCAGCCACCCTACTAGCGGGGCGTTAAATGAGCAGTTCTTC.

The chain uses TRBV6-5 and TRBJ2-7; D tentatively fits TRBD1 or TRBD2 (5 bases each). V shed 0 bases and J shed 3 bases, with 15 bases lying between them. The germline CDR1 and CDR2 sequences are MNHEY and SVGAGI. This CDR3 comprises 16 residues. In nucleotides, the CDR3 is TGTGCCAGCAGTTACTCCTTTGAGGCAGGGAGCTACGAGCAGTACTTC. Encoded protein: CASSYSFEAGSYEQYF.

The rearrangement joins TRBV5-5 to TRBJ2-7; D is ambiguous. The CDR3 sequence is 13 residues long. Germline lookup yields CDR1 SGHKS and CDR2 YYEKEE (reference sequence). V lost 1 base to trimming and J lost 2 bases, with 7 bases between them. The CDR3 nucleotides read TGTGCCAGCAGCTTGCTCCCCACCTACGAGCAGTACTTC. Its translation is CASSLLPTYEQYF. The full variable domain, its missing parts supplied by reference TRBV5-5 and TRBJ2-7, is DAGVTQSPTHLIKTRGQQVTLRCSPISGHKSVSWYQQVLGQGPQFIFQYYEKEERGRGNFPDRFSARQFPNYSSELNVNALLLGDSALYLCASSLLPTYEQYFGPGTRLTVT.